This TCR beta chain was captured in a study of control samples from healthy donors and cancer patients. Repertoires were generated with immunoSEQ multiplex PCR, while TCRdb's copy carries only in-frame clones and drops some. The sample contains some 150,000 clones, roughly 94% of which appear only once. The CDR3 has 12 amino acids. The junction had 3 bases not matched to a gene; V was cut back by 4 bases and J by 5 bases. The germline V gene has CDR1 SGDLS and CDR2 YYNGEE. The receptor was derived from a man aged 35-49 years in good health. The chain carries TRBV9 and TRBJ2-7, with 7 bases matching TRBD1. The specimen was blood. CDR3 protein: CASSSTGDEQYF. The CDR3, as DNA: TGTGCCAGCAGCTCCACAGGGGACGAGCAGTACTTC.